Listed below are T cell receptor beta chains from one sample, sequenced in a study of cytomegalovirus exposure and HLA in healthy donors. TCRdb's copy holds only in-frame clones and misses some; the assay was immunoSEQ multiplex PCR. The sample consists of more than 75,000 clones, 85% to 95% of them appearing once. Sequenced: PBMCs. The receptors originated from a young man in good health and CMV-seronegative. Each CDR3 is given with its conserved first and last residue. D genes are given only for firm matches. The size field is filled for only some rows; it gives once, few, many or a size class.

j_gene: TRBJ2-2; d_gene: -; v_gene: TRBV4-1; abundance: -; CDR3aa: CASSQGLTNTGELFF; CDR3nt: TGCGCCAGCAGCCAAGGTCTTACGAACACCGGGGAGCTGTTTTTT
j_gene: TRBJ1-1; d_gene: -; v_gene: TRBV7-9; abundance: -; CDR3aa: CASSHRSTETEAFF; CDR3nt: TGTGCCAGCAGCCATCGATCGACAGAGACTGAAGCTTTCTTT
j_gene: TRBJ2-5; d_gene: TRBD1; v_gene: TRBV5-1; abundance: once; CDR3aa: CASTDRARETQYF; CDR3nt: TGCGCCAGCACCGACAGGGCCCGAGAGACCCAGTACTTC
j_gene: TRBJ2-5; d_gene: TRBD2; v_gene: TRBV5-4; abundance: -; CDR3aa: CASSLDGGAVWETQYF; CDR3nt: TGTGCCAGCAGCTTGGACGGGGGGGCCGTTTGGGAGACCCAGTACTTC
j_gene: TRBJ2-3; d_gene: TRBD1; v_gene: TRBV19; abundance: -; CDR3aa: CASSAGGTRPDTQYF; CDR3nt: TGTGCCAGTAGTGCAGGGGGTACCCGCCCGGATACGCAGTATTTT
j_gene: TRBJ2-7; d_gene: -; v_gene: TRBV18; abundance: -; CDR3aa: CASSPPGQSYEQYF; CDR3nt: TGTGCCAGCTCCCCTCCGGGACAATCCTACGAGCAGTACTTC
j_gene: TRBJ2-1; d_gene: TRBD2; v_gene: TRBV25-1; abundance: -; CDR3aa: CASGGGYPRDEQFF; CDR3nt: TGTGCCAGCGGGGGGGGGTACCCTAGGGATGAGCAGTTCTTC
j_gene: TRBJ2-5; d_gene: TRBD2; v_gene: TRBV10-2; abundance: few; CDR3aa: CASSRRTSGGQETQYF; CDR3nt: TGCGCCAGCAGCCGACGGACTAGCGGGGGGCAAGAGACCCAGTACTTC
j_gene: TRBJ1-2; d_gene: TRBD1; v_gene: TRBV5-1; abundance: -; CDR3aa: CASSSLQGAQGYTF; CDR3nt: TGCGCCAGCAGCTCCTTGCAGGGGGCGCAGGGCTACACCTTC
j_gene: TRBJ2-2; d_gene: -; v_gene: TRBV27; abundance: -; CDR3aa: CASSTLAAGELFF; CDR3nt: TGTGCCAGCAGTACACTAGCCGCCGGGGAGCTGTTTTTT
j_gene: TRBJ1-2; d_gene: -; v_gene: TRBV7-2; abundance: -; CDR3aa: CASSSTGTLSNYGYTF; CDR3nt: TGTGCCAGCAGCTCTACCGGGACATTGAGCAACTATGGCTACACCTTC
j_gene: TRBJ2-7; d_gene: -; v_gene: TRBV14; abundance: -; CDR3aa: CASSQGKGSYEQYF; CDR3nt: TGTGCCAGCTCGCAGGGTAAGGGATCTTACGAGCAGTACTTC
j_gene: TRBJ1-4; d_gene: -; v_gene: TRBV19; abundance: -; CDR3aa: CASSRPAGAGEKLFF; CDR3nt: TGTGCCAGTAGTCGGCCAGCTGGGGCAGGGGAAAAACTGTTTTTT
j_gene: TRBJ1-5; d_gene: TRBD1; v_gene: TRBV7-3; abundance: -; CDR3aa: CASSFIPGQVISSNQPQHF; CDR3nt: TGTGCCAGCAGCTTTATCCCCGGACAGGTTATTTCGAGCAATCAGCCCCAGCATTTT
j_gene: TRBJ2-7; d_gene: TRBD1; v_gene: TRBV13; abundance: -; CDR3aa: CASSPGQGRYEQYF; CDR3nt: TGTGCCAGCAGTCCGGGACAGGGGCGCTACGAGCAGTACTTC
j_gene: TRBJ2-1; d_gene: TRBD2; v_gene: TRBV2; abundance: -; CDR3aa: CASSSSGVTYNEQFF; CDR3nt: TGTGCCAGCAGCTCCAGCGGGGTCACTTACAATGAGCAGTTCTTC
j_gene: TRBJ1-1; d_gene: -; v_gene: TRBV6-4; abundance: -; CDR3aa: CASSEYGATEAFF; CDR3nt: TGTGCCAGCAGTGAATACGGAGCCACTGAAGCTTTCTTT
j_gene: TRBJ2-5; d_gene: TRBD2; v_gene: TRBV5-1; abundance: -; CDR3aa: CASSLAAGGQETQYF; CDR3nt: TGCGCCAGCAGCTTGGCAGCGGGGGGCCAAGAGACCCAGTACTTC
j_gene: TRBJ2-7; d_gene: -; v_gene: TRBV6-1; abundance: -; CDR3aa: CASTSLVQGSEQYF; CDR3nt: TGTGCCAGCACCAGCCTAGTACAGGGTTCCGAGCAGTACTTC
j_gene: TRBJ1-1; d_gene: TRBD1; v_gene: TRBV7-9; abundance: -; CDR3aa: CASSFGTGPTEAFF; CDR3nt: TGTGCCAGCAGCTTCGGGACAGGGCCCACTGAAGCTTTCTTT
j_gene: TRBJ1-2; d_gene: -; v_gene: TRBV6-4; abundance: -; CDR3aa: CASSDSKQGNYGYTF; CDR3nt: TGTGCCAGCAGTGACTCAAAACAGGGTAACTATGGCTACACCTTC
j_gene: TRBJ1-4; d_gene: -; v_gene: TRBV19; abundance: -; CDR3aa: CASSILGVLDEKLFF; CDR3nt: TGTGCCAGTAGTATATTAGGGGTTCTGGACGAAAAACTGTTTTTT
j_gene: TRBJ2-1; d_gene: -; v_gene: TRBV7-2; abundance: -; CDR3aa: CASSSTGRAFNEQFF; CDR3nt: TGTGCCAGCAGCTCAACAGGGCGCGCGTTCAATGAGCAGTTCTTC
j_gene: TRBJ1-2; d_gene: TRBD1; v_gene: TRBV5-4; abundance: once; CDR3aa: CASSPPGGSYGYTF; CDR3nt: TGTGCCAGCAGCCCACCAGGGGGTTCCTATGGCTACACCTTC
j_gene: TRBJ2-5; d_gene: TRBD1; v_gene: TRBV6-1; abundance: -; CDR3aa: CASSVYRGWETQYF; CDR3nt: TGTGCCAGCAGTGTATACAGGGGTTGGGAGACCCAGTACTTC
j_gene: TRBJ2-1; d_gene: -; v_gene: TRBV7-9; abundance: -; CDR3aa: CASSREGSPNEQFF; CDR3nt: TGTGCCAGCAGCCGCGAGGGCAGTCCTAATGAGCAGTTCTTC
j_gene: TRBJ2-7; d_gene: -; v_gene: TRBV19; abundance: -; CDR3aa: CASSIDSEGEQYF; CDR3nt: TGTGCCAGTAGTATTGACTCGGAGGGCGAGCAGTACTTC
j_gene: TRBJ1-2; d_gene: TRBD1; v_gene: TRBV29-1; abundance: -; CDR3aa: CSVGGTGRINYGYTF; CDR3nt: TGCAGCGTTGGTGGGACAGGGCGGATTAACTATGGCTACACCTTC
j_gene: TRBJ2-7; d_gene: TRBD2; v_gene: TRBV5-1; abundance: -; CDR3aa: CASSLEASGINTYEQYF; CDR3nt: TGCGCCAGCAGCTTGGAGGCTAGCGGGATCAATACCTACGAGCAGTACTTC
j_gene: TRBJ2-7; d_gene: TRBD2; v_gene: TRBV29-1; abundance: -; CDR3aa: CSVETRTSGSYEQYF; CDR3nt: TGCAGCGTTGAAACCCGGACTAGCGGGAGCTACGAGCAGTACTTC
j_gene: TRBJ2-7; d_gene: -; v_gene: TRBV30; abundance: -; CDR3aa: CAWSGPWGGYEQYF; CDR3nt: TGTGCCTGGAGTGGACCCTGGGGCGGCTACGAGCAGTACTTC
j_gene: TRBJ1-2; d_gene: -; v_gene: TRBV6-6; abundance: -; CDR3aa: CASSSYRGTGNYGYTF; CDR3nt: TGTGCCAGCAGTTCCTACCGGGGGACGGGTAACTATGGCTACACCTTC
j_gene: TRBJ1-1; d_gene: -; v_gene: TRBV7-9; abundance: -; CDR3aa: CASNVGAGSGLNTEAFF; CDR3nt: TGTGCCAGCAACGTTGGTGCGGGGTCAGGGCTGAACACTGAAGCTTTCTTT
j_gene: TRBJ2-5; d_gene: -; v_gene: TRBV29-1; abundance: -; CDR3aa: CSVDRTEETQYF; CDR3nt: TGCAGCGTTGATCGGACAGAAGAGACCCAGTACTTC
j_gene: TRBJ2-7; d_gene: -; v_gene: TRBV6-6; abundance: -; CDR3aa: CASSYREGRDEQYF; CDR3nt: TGTGCCAGCAGTTACCGAGAAGGGCGGGACGAGCAGTACTTC
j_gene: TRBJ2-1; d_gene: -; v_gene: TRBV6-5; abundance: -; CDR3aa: CASTLNNEQFF; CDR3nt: TGTGCCAGCACCTTAAACAATGAGCAGTTCTTC
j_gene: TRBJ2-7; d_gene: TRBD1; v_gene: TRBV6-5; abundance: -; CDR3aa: CASSSPGTGDSYEQYF; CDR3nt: TGTGCCAGCAGTTCCCCAGGGACAGGGGACTCCTACGAGCAGTACTTC
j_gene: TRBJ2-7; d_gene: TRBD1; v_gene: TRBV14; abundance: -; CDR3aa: CASSPSGQGYEQYF; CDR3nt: TGTGCCAGCAGCCCCTCAGGACAGGGCTACGAGCAGTACTTC
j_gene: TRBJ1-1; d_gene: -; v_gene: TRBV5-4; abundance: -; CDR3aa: CASSLDVIGRGLNTEAFF; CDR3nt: TGTGCCAGCAGCTTGGATGTGATCGGCAGGGGACTGAACACTGAAGCTTTCTTT
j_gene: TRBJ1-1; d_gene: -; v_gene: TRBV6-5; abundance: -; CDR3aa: CASSLTEGRTEAFF; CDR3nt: TGTGCCAGCAGCTTGACAGAAGGGAGGACTGAAGCTTTCTTT
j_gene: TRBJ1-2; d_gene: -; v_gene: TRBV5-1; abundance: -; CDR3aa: CASSLDPGTNYGYTF; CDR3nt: TGCGCCAGCAGCTTGGATCCAGGTACTAACTATGGCTACACCTTC
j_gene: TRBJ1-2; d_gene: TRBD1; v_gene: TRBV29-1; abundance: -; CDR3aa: CSVETGRGRGYTF; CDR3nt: TGCAGCGTAGAGACAGGGAGAGGGAGAGGCTACACCTTC
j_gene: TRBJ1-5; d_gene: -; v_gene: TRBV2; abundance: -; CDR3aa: CASSAGTGLNQPQHF; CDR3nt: TGTGCCAGCAGTGCCGGGACGGGACTCAATCAGCCCCAGCATTTT
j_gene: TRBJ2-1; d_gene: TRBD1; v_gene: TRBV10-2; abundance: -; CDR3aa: CASSGSRDRPFF; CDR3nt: TGCGCCAGCAGCGGTTCCCGGGACAGGCCGTTCTTC
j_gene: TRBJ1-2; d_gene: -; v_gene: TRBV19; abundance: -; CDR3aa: CASSTPNLGYTF; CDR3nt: TGTGCCAGTAGTACTCCCAACTTGGGCTACACCTTC
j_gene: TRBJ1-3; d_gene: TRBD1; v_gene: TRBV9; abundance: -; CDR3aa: CASRATGLPGNTIYF; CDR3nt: TGTGCCAGCAGGGCGACAGGGTTGCCTGGAAACACCATATATTTT
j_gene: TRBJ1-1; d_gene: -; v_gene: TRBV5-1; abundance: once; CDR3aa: CASTSDGGTEAFF; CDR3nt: TGCGCCAGCACCTCTGACGGGGGCACTGAAGCTTTCTTT
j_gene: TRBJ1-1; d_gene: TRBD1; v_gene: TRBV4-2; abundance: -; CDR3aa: CASSQDWDRDTEAFF; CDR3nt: TGTGCCAGCAGCCAAGATTGGGACAGGGACACTGAAGCTTTCTTT
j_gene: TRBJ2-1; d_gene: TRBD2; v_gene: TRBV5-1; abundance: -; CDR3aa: CASSSTSGVYNEQFF; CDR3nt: TGCGCCAGCAGCTCGACTAGCGGGGTCTACAATGAGCAGTTCTTC
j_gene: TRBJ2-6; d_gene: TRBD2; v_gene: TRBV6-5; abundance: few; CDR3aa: CASSYSGGSGANVLTF; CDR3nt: TGTGCCAGCAGTTACTCGGGGGGGTCTGGGGCCAACGTCCTGACTTTC
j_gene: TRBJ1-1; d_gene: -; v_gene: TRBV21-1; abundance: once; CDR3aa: CASRRQGSAEAFF; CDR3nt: TGTGCCAGCAGGCGACAGGGCTCGGCTGAAGCTTTCTTT